This TCR beta chain was profiled in a study of cytomegalovirus exposure and HLA in healthy donors. Worth noting for this clone: The target antigen is unknown.

Broader study findings: While the bulk of TCR sequences proved rare, some public TCRs turned up in many donors. Within an earlier analysis, most TCR beta V segments proved productive either about 87% or about 30% of the time. Several of the most significant clusters appeared, in a later analysis, to be linked to common viral pathogens.

Trimming took 3 bases from V and 0 from J; bases not matched to a gene: 6. There are 15 residues in the CDR3. Germline CDR1 and CDR2: SGDLS and YYNGEE. Vbeta (60) and Jbeta (13) primers were used in the PCR. The authors' processing: About 11 million of the approximately 80 million unique TCR beta chains counted in a later analysis were shared. Sequenced by immunoSEQ multiplex PCR; TCRdb stores in-frame clones only, minus some. V and J calls and clone size are those listed in that table; D and trimming were worked out from the DNA. This sample has more than 85,000 clones, with around four fifths found just once.

The chain links TRBV9 to TRBJ2-7; 7 bases align to TRBD1. This sequence was found in a man aged 35-49 years in good health and CMV-seronegative. Sequencing input: PBMCs. The CDR3 coding sequence is TGTGCCAGCAGCGAACGGACAGGCGTCTCCTACGAGCAGTACTTC. Its translation: CASSERTGVSYEQYF. The full variable domain, completed using reference TRBV9 and TRBJ2-7, is DSGVTQTPKHLITATGQRVTLRCSPRSGDLSVYWYQQSLDQGLQFLIQYYNGEERAKGNILERFSAQQFPDLHSELNLSSLELGDSALYFCASSERTGVSYEQYFGPGTRLTVT.